The T cell receptor beta chain under discussion was sequenced for a study of PD-1 blockade in classical Hodgkin lymphoma. Findings of the study overall: CD4+ TCR diversity rose significantly by C4D1, and CD8+ TCR diversity did not. Baseline diversity resembling that of newly diagnosed patients was seen in complete responders. Why the repertoires differ is still unclear, perhaps disease activity or prior therapy. Relative to healthy donors, newly diagnosed patients reportedly had lower baseline TCR diversity, which was reported as lower still in relapsed/refractory patients.

The V end lost 0 bases, the J end lost 3 bases, and 10 bases lay between the germline ends. The germline gives CDR1 SGHRS, CDR2 YFSETQ. This CDR3 is 14 amino acids long. Remarks on this clone: As yet, its antigen is unknown.

The data were produced by immunoSEQ multiplex PCR, yet TCRdb's version contains in-frame clones alone and is incomplete. The sample carries over 85,000 clones, around 81% recorded once. Brentuximab vedotin exposure varied among the patients, all of whom had relapsed after autologous stem cell transplantation. The chain uses TRBV5-1 and TRBJ2-7; no firm D call. This TCR came from a human donor with classical Hodgkin lymphoma. The source was peripheral blood mononuclear cells (PBMCs), collected before the second cycle of nivolumab. The CDR3, as DNA: TGCGCCAGCAGCTTGGATAGGGTTTTCTACGAGCAGTACTTC. It specifies CASSLDRVFYEQYF.